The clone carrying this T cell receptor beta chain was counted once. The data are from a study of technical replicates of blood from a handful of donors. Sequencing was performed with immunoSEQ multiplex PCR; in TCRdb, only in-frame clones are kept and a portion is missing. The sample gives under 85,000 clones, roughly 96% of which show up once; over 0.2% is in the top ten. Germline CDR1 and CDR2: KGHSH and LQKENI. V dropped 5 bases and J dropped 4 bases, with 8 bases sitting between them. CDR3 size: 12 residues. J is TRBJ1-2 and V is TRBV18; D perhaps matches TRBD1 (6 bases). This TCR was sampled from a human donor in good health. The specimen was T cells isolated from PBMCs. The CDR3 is CASSETGYGYTF. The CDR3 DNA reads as TGTGCCAGCTCAGAGACAGGCTATGGCTACACCTTC.